This T cell receptor beta chain emerged from a study of vaccination and CD4 T cells after COVID-19. This clonotype was detected only a few times. Antigen specificity is unknown. Treatment specified: approximately 9-day PBMC culture with coronavirus spike peptide pools or control peptides (ViraFEST assay). Findings of the study overall: Convalescent patients showed a median about 86% of reactive clones that were seen only post-vaccination. Post-vaccination reactive clonotypes (median approximately 36) did not differ significantly from post-infection (around 19).

CDR3 length: 15 residues. V dropped 4 bases and J dropped 4 bases, with 16 bases sitting between them. CDR1 SGHAT and CDR2 FQDESV come from the germline V gene (reference sequence). With the Oncomine TCR Beta short-read assay, DNA from cultured CD4+ T cells was sequenced. A single record per CDR3 protein comes from TCRdb applying MiXCR to the PCR reads. The sample holds several thousand distinct CDR3 sequences; roughly 46% are singletons and the top ten take less than 50%. The source material was CD4+ T cells from blood, cultured in vitro. The chain is built from TRBV11-1 and TRBJ2-5, with D possibly being TRBD2 (6 bases). The TCR comes from a human donor who had recovered from COVID-19. The CDR3 region is CASSSRGGVGETQYF. The DNA for the CDR3 is TGTGCCAGCAGCTCCCGTGGAGGGGTGGGAGAGACCCAGTACTTC.